This entry is about one T cell receptor beta chain. The protocol was immunoSEQ multiplex PCR, while the TCRdb copy is restricted to in-frame clones and leaves out a portion. Of 60,000 to 80,000 clones in the sample, approximately 80% were seen once. The data were taken from a study of blood T cell repertoires in COVID-19. Participant ages covered about 18 to 89 years across about 25 US areas. Germline values: CDR1 SGHAT, CDR2 FQNNGV. There are 12 residues in the CDR3. V was clipped by 0 bases and J by 10 bases, with 7 bases between them. This sequence joins TRBV11-2 and TRBJ2-1, with a weak D call TRBD2 (6 bases). This TCR was recovered from a woman in her 40s with acute COVID-19. The sequenced sample was PBMCs or T cells enriched from blood (not recorded which). CDR3 region: CASSLDGGEQFF. The CDR3 DNA reads as TGTGCCAGCAGCTTAGATGGAGGGGAGCAGTTCTTC.